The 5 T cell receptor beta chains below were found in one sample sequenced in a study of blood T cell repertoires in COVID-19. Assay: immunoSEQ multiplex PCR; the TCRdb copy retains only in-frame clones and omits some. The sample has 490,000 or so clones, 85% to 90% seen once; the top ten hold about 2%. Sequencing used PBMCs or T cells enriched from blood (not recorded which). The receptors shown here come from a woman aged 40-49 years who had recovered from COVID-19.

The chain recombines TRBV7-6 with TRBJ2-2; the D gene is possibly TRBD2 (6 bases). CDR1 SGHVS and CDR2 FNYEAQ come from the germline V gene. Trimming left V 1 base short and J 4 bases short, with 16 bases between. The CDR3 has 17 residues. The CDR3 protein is CASSLVTGEVGTGELFF. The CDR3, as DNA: TGTGCCAGCAGCTTAGTTACGGGGGAAGTGGGCACCGGGGAGCTGTTTTTT.

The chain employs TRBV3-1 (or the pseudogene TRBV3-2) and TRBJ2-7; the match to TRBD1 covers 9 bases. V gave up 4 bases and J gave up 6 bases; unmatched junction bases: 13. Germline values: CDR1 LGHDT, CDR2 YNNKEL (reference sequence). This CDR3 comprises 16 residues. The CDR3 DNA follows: TGTGCCAGCAGCCCATACAGGGGGCAGGGGTGGGGCGAGCAGTACTTC. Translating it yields CASSPYRGQGWGEQYF.

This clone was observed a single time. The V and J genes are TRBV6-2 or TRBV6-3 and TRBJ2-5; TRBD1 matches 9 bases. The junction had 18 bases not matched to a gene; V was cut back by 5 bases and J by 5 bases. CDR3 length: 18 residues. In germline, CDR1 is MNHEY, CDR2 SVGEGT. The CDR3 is CASSGLTGTGRGSETQYF. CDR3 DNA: TGTGCCAGCAGTGGCCTGACTGGGACAGGGCGAGGTTCGGAGACCCAGTACTTC.

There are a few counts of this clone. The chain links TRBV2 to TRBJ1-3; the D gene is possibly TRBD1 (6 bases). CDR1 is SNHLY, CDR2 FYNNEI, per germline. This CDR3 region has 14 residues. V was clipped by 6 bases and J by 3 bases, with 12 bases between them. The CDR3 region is CASRTTGSGNTIYF. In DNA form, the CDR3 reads TGTGCCAGCAGGACTACAGGGAGTGGAAACACCATATATTTT.

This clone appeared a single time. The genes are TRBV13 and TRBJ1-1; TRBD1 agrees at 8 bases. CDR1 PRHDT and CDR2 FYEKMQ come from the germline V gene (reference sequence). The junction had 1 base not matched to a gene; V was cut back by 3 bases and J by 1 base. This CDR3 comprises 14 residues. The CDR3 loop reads CASSFGTGNTEAFF. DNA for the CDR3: TGTGCCAGCAGCTTTGGGACAGGGAACACTGAAGCTTTCTTT.